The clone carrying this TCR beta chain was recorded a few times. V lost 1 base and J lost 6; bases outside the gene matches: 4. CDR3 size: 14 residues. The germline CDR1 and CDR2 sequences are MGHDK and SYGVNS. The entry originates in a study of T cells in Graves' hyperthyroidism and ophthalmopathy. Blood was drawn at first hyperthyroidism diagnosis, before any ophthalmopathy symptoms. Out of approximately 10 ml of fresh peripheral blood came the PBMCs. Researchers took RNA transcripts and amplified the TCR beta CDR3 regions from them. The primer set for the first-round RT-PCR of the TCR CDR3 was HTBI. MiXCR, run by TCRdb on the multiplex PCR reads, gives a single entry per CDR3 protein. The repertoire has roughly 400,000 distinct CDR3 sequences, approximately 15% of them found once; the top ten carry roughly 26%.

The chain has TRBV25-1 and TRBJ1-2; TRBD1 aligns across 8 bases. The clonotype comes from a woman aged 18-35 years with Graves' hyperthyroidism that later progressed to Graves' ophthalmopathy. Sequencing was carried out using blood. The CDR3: CASSEFGDRNGYTF. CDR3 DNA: TGTGCCAGCAGTGAATTCGGGGACAGGAATGGCTACACCTTC.